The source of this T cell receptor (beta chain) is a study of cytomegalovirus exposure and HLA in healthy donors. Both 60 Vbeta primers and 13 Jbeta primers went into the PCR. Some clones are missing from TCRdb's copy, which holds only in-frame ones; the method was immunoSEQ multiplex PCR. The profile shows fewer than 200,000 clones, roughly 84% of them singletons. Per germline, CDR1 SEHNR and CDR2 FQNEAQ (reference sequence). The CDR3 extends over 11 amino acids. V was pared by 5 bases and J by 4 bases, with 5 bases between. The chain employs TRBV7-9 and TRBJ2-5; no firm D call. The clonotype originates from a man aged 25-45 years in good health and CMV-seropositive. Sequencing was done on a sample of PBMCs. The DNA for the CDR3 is TGTGCCAGCAGCCGTCTAGAGACCCAGTACTTC. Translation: CASSRLETQYF.